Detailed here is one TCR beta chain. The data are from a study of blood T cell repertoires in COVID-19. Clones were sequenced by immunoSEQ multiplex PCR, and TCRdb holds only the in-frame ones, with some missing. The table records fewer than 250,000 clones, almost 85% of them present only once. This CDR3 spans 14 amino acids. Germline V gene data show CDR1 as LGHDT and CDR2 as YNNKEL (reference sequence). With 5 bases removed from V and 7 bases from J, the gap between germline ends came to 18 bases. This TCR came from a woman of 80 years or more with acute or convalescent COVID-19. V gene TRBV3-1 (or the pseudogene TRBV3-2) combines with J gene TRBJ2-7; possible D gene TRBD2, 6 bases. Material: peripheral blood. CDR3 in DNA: TGTGCCAGCAGCAAAGGGACTGTTGGCGGTGAGCAGTACTTC. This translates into CASSKGTVGGEQYF.